This passage covers 31 T cell receptor beta chains from one sample sequenced in a study of T cells in Graves' hyperthyroidism and ophthalmopathy. Amplification yielded TCR beta CDR3 regions, with RNA transcripts as the source. The HTBI primer set was used in a first-round RT-PCR of the TCR CDR3. TCRdb re-analysed the multiplex PCR reads in MiXCR, keeping a single row per CDR3 protein. The table has 250,000 or so distinct CDR3 sequences, 15% to 20% seen once. Sample: blood. The receptors here all came from a woman between 18 and 29 years old with Graves' ophthalmopathy.

This clonotype was picked up many times. The rearrangement uses TRBV6-1 and TRBJ2-1; D may be TRBD2 (6 bases). Trimming took 6 bases from V and 8 from J, leaving 11 bases between them. Germline CDR1 MNHNS, CDR2 SASEGT. There are 12 residues in the CDR3. The CDR3 DNA is TGTGCCAGCAGAACTAGCTGGGATGAGCAGTTCTTC. Its protein product is CASRTSWDEQFF.

Ten or more counts support this clonotype. The V gene is TRBV7-9, the J gene TRBJ2-1, with 10 nucleotides matching TRBD2. J gave up 1 base and V 4 bases, and 16 bases lay outside the gene matches. Germline V lookup: CDR1 SEHNR, CDR2 FQNEAQ (reference sequence). The CDR3 totals 20 residues. CDR3 coding DNA: TGTGCCAGCAGCTCAGGCCGTATAGCGGGAGGTAAACAATCCTACAATGAGCAGTTCTTC. As protein: CASSSGRIAGGKQSYNEQFF.

In this sample, this clonotype turned up many times. The chain is built from TRBV20-1 and TRBJ1-2, with D unresolved. Germline CDR1 and CDR2: DFQATT and SNEGSKA (reference sequence). The V end was cut by 3 bases, the J end by 5 bases, with 7 bases between. There are 11 residues in the CDR3. The DNA of the CDR3 is TGCAGTGCTAGTTCTGGGTATGGCTACACCTTC. Translated: CSASSGYGYTF.

This clonotype was counted many times. CDR3 region: CASSLALLRGAGEQYF. CDR3 DNA: TGTGCCAGCAGCTTAGCGCTTCTGCGGGGGGCGGGTGAGCAGTACTTC. The chain links TRBV7-8 to TRBJ2-7, with TRBD2 matching over 8 bases. CDR1 and CDR2 (germline): SGHVS, FQNEAQ. The CDR3 sequence is 16 residues long. The V and J ends lost 0 bases and 7 bases, in that order; junction bases with no gene match: 11. Based on the CDR3 plus reference TRBV7-8 and TRBJ2-7, the full variable domain is GAGVSQSPRYKVAKRGQDVALRCDPISGHVSLFWYQQALGQGPEFLTYFQNEAQLDKSGLPSDRFFAERPEGSVSTLKIQRTQQEDSAVYLCASSLALLRGAGEQYFGPGTRLTVT.

This clonotype was observed at least ten times. CDR3 coding DNA: TGTGCCAGCAGCCAGGATTATAGCAATCAGCCCCAGCATTTT. Amino acid sequence: CASSQDYSNQPQHF. V usage is TRBV2 and J usage is TRBJ1-5; no definite D call. There are 14 residues in the CDR3. In germline, CDR1 is SNHLY, CDR2 FYNNEI. V lost 6 bases and J lost 0, with 9 bases in between.

This clonotype was recorded many times. The genes are TRBV28 and TRBJ2-1, with 9 bases fitting TRBD1. Germline V gene sequence: CDR1 MDHEN, CDR2 SYDVKM. The CDR3 is 18 residues long. The trim removed 5 bases at V and 4 bases at J, leaving 15 bases unmatched. CDR3 protein: CASSQTGGGGVLYNEQFF. As DNA, the CDR3 is TGTGCCAGCAGTCAGACAGGGGGGGGAGGGGTCCTTTACAATGAGCAGTTCTTC.

This clonotype has at least ten counts. The gene calls are TRBV3-1 and TRBJ2-3, with TRBD1 matching 7 bases. The CDR3 is 14 residues long. The V gene's germline CDR1 is LGHDT and CDR2 YNNKEL (reference sequence). V lost 6 bases to trimming and J lost 3 bases; unmatched junction nucleotides: 6. The chain's CDR3 is CASSSTGRTDTQYF. DNA for the CDR3: TGTGCCAGCAGTTCGACAGGGCGGACAGATACGCAGTATTTT.

This clonotype was counted only a few times. The V and J genes are TRBV4-1 and TRBJ1-6, with TRBD1 as a possible D gene (5 bases). V was pared by 8 bases and J by 8 bases, with 19 bases between. Germline V lookup: CDR1 MGHRA, CDR2 YSYEKL. This CDR3 spans 15 amino acids. CDR3 residues: CASGRGRETDSPLHF. CDR3 sequence (DNA): TGCGCCAGCGGGCGGGGGAGGGAAACCGATTCACCCCTCCACTTT.

The rearrangement links TRBV7-3 to TRBJ1-3; no definite D call. The V end lost 4 bases, the J end lost 2 bases, and 6 bases lay between the germline ends. Per the germline V gene, CDR1 is SGHTA and CDR2 is FQGTGA. The CDR3 is 13 amino acids. The CDR3 loop reads CASSSRTGNTIYF. The CDR3 bases are TGTGCCAGCAGCTCTCGCACTGGAAACACCATATATTTT.

This chain connects TRBV24-1 to TRBJ2-3; TRBD2 matches at 8 bases. The V gene's germline CDR1 is KGHDR and CDR2 SFDVKD. The CDR3 extends over 18 amino acids. V was pared by 2 bases and J by 4 bases, with 13 bases of the junction left unmatched. This chain's CDR3 is CATSDSPGGVNLADTQYF. The CDR3 nucleotides read TGTGCCACCAGTGATTCTCCCGGGGGGGTGAATTTGGCAGATACGCAGTATTTT.

This clonotype was observed many times. V usage is TRBV12-5 and J usage is TRBJ1-1; D is unclear. Between the trimmed V and J ends, which lost 6 bases and 8 bases, there was a span of 22 bases. CDR3 size: 15 residues. Germline CDR1 LGHNT, CDR2 FRNRAP. For the CDR3, the DNA is TGTGCTAGTGGCCAGCTACAGACGGTTTTTAGAGAAGCTTTCTTT. Translated, it gives CASGQLQTVFREAFF. Variable domain in full (rest from reference TRBV12-5 and TRBJ1-1): DARVTQTPRHKVTEMGQEVTMRCQPILGHNTVFWYRQTMMQGLELLAYFRNRAPLDDSGMPKDRFSAEMPDATLATLKIQPSEPRDSAVYFCASGQLQTVFREAFFGQGTRLTVV.

This clonotype was picked up many times. The CDR3 DNA reads as TGTGCCAGCAGCCAAGGGACAGGGAAAAAGGAGTTCTTC. Its translation is CASSQGTGKKEFF. The rearrangement uses TRBV14 and TRBJ2-1; TRBD1 aligns across 8 bases. The CDR3 extends over 13 amino acids. V dropped 1 base and J dropped 14; count of bases not matched to a gene: 7. In germline, CDR1 is SGHDN, CDR2 FVKESK.

This clonotype was seen more than once but under ten times. This sequence may be a read error, since a much larger clone differs from it by one base. V is TRBV7-9 and J is TRBJ1-4; 7 nucleotides agree with TRBD1. V was pared by 2 bases and J by 2 bases, with 2 bases of the junction left unmatched. In germline, CDR1 is SEHNR, CDR2 FQNEAQ (reference sequence). The CDR3 length is 15 residues. CDR3 coding DNA: TGTGCCAGCAGCTTACAGGGGGTCACTAATGAAAAACTGTTTTTT. Protein: CASSLQGVTNEKLFF.

This clonotype was seen at least ten times. This chain joins TRBV9 and TRBJ2-1; 7 positions agree with TRBD2. This CDR3 has 15 residues. The germline gives CDR1 SGDLS, CDR2 YYNGEE. V lost 0 bases to trimming and J lost 2 bases; unmatched junction nucleotides: 2. The CDR3 DNA reads TGTGCCAGCAGCGTAGTTAGCGGGCCCTACAATGAGCAGTTCTTC. Residues: CASSVVSGPYNEQFF.

The sample holds many counts of this clonotype. The chain carries TRBV28 and TRBJ1-1; D gene uncertain. Germline CDR1 MDHEN, CDR2 SYDVKM. Trimming cost V 5 bases and J 4 bases, with 23 bases left between them. The length of the CDR3 is 17 residues. This chain's CDR3 is CASSPSGFPMVVTEAFF. The CDR3 coding sequence is TGTGCCAGCAGTCCCTCGGGCTTCCCAATGGTTGTCACTGAAGCTTTCTTT.

This clonotype was detected many times. The junction departs from the called germline gene at one end, perhaps through a read error. The chain uses TRBV7-2 and TRBJ1-1; D is unclear. The germline gives CDR1 SGHTA, CDR2 FQGNSA. This CDR3 spans 14 amino acids. CDR3 bases: TGTGCCAGCAGCCTAGCCGGCGGGAACACTGAAGCTTTCTTT. Translating gives CASSLAGGNTEAFF.

In this sample, this clonotype turned up a few times. The V and J genes are TRBV10-2 and TRBJ2-1; TRBD2 matches 12 bases. Germline V gene data show CDR1 as WSHSY and CDR2 as SAAADI. The CDR3 is 15 residues long. V shed 2 bases, J shed 5 bases, and the junction held 1 base outside the gene matches. CDR3: CASSELAGGHNEQFF. DNA for the CDR3: TGCGCCAGCAGTGAGCTAGCGGGAGGGCACAATGAGCAGTTCTTC.

In its sample, this clonotype was seen a few times. The rearrangement joins TRBV7-8 to TRBJ2-1; 15 bases are shared with TRBD2. Germline trimming cut 3 bases from V and 8 bases from J; bases unmatched to any gene: 8. Germline V gene sequence: CDR1 SGHVS, CDR2 FQNEAQ. The CDR3 consists of 17 residues. CDR3 residues: CASSFDSGTSGRYEQFF. The CDR3 DNA is TGTGCCAGCAGCTTTGACTCCGGGACTAGCGGGAGGTATGAGCAGTTCTTC. Based on the CDR3 plus reference TRBV7-8 and TRBJ2-1, the full variable domain is GAGVSQSPRYKVAKRGQDVALRCDPISGHVSLFWYQQALGQGPEFLTYFQNEAQLDKSGLPSDRFFAERPEGSVSTLKIQRTQQEDSAVYLCASSFDSGTSGRYEQFFGPGTRLTVL.

This clonotype has at least ten counts. V gene TRBV7-9 combines with J gene TRBJ2-3; no clear D. The germline V and J ends were trimmed by 3 bases and 0 bases, with 10 bases remaining between them. Per the germline V gene, CDR1 is SEHNR and CDR2 is FQNEAQ (reference sequence). CDR3 length: 15 residues. CDR3: CASSFGRTSTDTQYF. The DNA for the CDR3 is TGTGCCAGCAGCTTCGGACGTACTAGCACAGATACGCAGTATTTT.

This clonotype was recorded at least ten times. This chain joins TRBV5-1 and TRBJ1-1; 7 nucleotides align to TRBD1. Germline CDR1 reads SGHRS; CDR2 reads YFSETQ. V shed 0 bases, J shed 7 bases, and the junction held 9 bases outside the gene matches. CDR3 length: 15 residues. In DNA, the CDR3 is TGCGCCAGCAGCTTGGAACCGACAGGGTCTATTGAAGCTTTCTTT. This gives the protein CASSLEPTGSIEAFF.

The table lists this clonotype with many counts. The rearrangement uses TRBV30 and TRBJ2-7; tentative D call: TRBD1 (6 bases). This CDR3 contains 11 residues. V was trimmed by 2 bases and J by 6 bases, leaving 8 bases between them. Germline CDR1 reads GTSNPN; CDR2 reads SVGIG (reference sequence). The CDR3 coding sequence is TGTGCCTGGAGTAGAGGGGGCGAGCAGTACTTC. Protein: CAWSRGGEQYF.

Of note for this clonotype: This may come from a read error, since a much larger clone is one base off. The CDR3 region has the DNA TGCGGTGCTAGCCCAGCGGGGTTCTACAATGAGCAGTTCTTC. It translates to CGASPAGFYNEQFF. The chain uses TRBV20-1 and TRBJ2-1; 7 bases map to TRBD2. Germline V gene lookup returns CDR1 DFQATT and CDR2 SNEGSKA (reference sequence). The CDR3 is made up of 14 amino acids.

The gene calls are TRBV4-2 and TRBJ1-2; 7 nucleotides match TRBD1. This CDR3 spans 15 amino acids. Trimming removed 3 bases from V and 3 bases from J; junction bases left unmatched: 7. Germline loops: CDR1 LGHNA, CDR2 YNFKEQ. The CDR3 region is CASSQLQGRDYGYTF. In DNA, the CDR3 is TGTGCCAGCAGCCAGTTACAGGGGAGAGACTATGGCTACACCTTC.

J is TRBJ2-3 and V is TRBV29-1; D perhaps matches TRBD2 (5 bases). CDR1 is SQVTM and CDR2 is ANQGSEA in the germline V gene. The CDR3 runs 13 residues. V dropped 6 bases and J dropped 2 bases, with 12 bases sitting between them. The CDR3 protein is CSVGQRATDTQYF. For the CDR3, the DNA is TGCAGCGTCGGGCAGAGGGCCACAGATACGCAGTATTTT.

This clonotype occurred a few times. The chain uses TRBV10-2 and TRBJ1-6; D may be TRBD1 (5 bases). Germline V lookup: CDR1 WSHSY, CDR2 SAAADI. Between the trimmed V and J ends, which lost 6 bases and 4 bases, there was a span of 16 bases. This CDR3 contains 16 residues. The CDR3 nucleotides are TGCGCCAGCAGCCCACAATCGGGACGGTATAATTCACCCCTCCACTTT. It encodes CASSPQSGRYNSPLHF.

The chain uses TRBV9 and TRBJ2-1; TRBD2 agrees at 9 bases. This CDR3 region has 15 residues. The J segment lost 6 bases and the V segment lost 4 bases, leaving 8 bases of the junction unmatched. Germline V gene sequence: CDR1 SGDLS, CDR2 YYNGEE. CDR3 DNA sequence: TGTGCCAGCAGCCCGGCGGGAGGGCCCGGCAATGAGCAGTTCTTC. This translates into CASSPAGGPGNEQFF.

This clonotype was detected ten times or more. The rearrangement links TRBV7-9 to TRBJ2-2; a possible D gene is TRBD1 (7 bases). The V gene lost 3 bases and the J gene lost 5 bases, with 16 bases spanning the gap. In germline, CDR1 is SEHNR, CDR2 FQNEAQ (reference sequence). The CDR3 is 16 amino acids. In DNA, the CDR3 is TGTGCCAGCAGCTTTACAGGGGAGGCGGGAACCGGGGAGCTGTTTTTT. It codes for CASSFTGEAGTGELFF.

This clonotype was seen many times. The rearrangement links TRBV12-3 or TRBV12-4 to TRBJ1-2, with 7 bases matching TRBD1. The ends lost 6 bases at V and 7 bases at J; junction bases unmatched: 8. The CDR3 has 13 residues. Written as DNA, the CDR3 is TGTGCCAGCAGACCGACAGGGACCGGTGGCTACACCTTC. It specifies CASRPTGTGGYTF.

This clonotype was recorded many times. The chain carries TRBV29-1 and TRBJ2-5; 9 bases are a match to TRBD2. The CDR3 has 14 residues. Germline CDR1 is SQVTM and CDR2 is ANQGSEA. Unmatched junction bases numbered 9, after V lost 6 bases and J lost 4 bases. The CDR3 sequence is CSVDVSGSGETQYF. The CDR3 DNA is TGCAGCGTGGATGTTAGCGGGAGTGGAGAGACCCAGTACTTC.

This clonotype was counted at least ten times. The genes are TRBV20-1 and TRBJ2-7; TRBD2 matches 9 bases. There are 15 residues in the CDR3. Germline CDR1 DFQATT, CDR2 SNEGSKA (reference sequence). V was clipped by 0 bases and J by 2 bases; unmatched bases: 5. Here the CDR3 DNA reads TGCAGTGCTAGAGATCGGCTAGCGGGGACCTACGAGCAGTACTTC. Its protein is CSARDRLAGTYEQYF.

This clonotype has a count of ten or more. The gene calls are TRBV19 and TRBJ1-2; D is undetermined. V lost 0 bases to trimming and J lost 8 bases, with 13 bases between them. The CDR3 runs 14 residues. Looked up from germline, CDR1 is LNHDA and CDR2 is SQIVND (reference sequence). The CDR3 loop reads CASSIDLGEDGYTF. The CDR3 bases are TGTGCCAGTAGTATAGATCTCGGGGAGGACGGCTACACCTTC.